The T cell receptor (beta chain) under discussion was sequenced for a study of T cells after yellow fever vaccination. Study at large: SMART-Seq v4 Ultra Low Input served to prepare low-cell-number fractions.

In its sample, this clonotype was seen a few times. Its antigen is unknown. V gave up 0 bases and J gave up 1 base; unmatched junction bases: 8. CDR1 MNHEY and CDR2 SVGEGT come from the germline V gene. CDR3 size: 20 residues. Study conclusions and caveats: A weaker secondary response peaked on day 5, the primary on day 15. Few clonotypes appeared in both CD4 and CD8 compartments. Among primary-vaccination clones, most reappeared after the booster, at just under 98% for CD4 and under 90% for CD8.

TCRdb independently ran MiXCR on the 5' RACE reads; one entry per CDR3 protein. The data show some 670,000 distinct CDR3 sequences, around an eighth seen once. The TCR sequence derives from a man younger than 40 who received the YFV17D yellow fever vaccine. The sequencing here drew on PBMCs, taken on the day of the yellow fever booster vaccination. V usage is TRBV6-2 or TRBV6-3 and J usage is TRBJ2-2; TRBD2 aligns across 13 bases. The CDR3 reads CASSYSLRTSGSWNTGELFF. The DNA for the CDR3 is TGTGCCAGCAGTTACTCGCTGAGGACTAGCGGGAGTTGGAACACCGGGGAGCTGTTTTTT.